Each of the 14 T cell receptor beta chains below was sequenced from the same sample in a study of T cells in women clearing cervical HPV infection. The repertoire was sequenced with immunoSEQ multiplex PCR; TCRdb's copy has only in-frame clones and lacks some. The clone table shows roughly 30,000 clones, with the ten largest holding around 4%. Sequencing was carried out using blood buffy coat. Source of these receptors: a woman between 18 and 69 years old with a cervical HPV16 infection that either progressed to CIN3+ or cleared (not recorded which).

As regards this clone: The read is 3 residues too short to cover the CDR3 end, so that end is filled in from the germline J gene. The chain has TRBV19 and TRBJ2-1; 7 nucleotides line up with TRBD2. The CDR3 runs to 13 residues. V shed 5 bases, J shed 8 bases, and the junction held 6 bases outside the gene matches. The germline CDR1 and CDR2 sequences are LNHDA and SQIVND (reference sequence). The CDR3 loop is CASSAWSGDEQFF. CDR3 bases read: TGTGCCAGTAGTGCCTGGAGCGGGGATGAG.

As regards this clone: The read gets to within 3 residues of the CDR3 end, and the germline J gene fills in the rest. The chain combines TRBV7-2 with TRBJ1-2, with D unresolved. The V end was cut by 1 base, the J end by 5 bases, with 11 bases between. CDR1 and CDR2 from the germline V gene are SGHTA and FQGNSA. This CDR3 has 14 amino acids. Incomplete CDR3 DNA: TGTGCCAGCAGCTTAGATGCAGATTCTTATGGC. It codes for CASSLDADSYG. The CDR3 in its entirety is CASSLDADSYGYTF. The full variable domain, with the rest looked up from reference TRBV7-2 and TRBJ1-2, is GAGVSQSPSNKVTEKGKDVELRCDPISGHTALYWYRQSLGQGLEFLIYFQGNSAPDKSGLPSDRFSAERTGGSVSTLTIQRTQQEDSAVYLCASSLDADSYGYTFGSGTRLTVV.

The CDR3 bases that were read are TGTGCCAGCACACCCGGGACTGGCGGCATT. Translation: CASTPGTGGI. The entire CDR3 sequence reads CASTPGTGGIQYF. This chain joins TRBV6-2 or TRBV6-3 and TRBJ2-4, with a weak D call TRBD2 (6 bases). The read ends 3 residues shy of where the CDR3 ends; the end is completed using the germline J gene. The CDR3 extends over 13 amino acids. V was cut by 7 bases and J by 9 bases, with 16 bases left in between. Germline-derived CDR1 and CDR2 are MNHEY and SVGEGT.

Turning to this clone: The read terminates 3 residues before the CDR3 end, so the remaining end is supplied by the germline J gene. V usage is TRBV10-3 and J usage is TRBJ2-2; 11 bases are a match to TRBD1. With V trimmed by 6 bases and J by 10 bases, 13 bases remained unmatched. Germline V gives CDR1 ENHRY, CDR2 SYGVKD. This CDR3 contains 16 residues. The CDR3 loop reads CAISPLGTGGGLELFF. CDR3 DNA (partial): TGTGCCATCAGCCCCCTGGGGACAGGGGGAGGTTTGGAG.

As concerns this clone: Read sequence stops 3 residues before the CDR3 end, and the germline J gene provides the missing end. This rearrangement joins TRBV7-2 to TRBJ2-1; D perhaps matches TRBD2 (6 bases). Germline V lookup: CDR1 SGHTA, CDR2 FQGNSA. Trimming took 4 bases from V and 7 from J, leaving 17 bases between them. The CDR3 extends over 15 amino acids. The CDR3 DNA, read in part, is TGTGCCAGCAGCTCAACTAGGGACTTCGGGAATGAG. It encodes CASSSTRDFGNE. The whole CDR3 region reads CASSSTRDFGNEQFF.

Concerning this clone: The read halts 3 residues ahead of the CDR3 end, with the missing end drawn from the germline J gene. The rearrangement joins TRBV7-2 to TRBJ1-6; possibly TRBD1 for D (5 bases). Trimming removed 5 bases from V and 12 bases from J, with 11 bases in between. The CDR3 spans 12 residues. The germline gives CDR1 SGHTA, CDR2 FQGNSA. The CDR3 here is CASSLNGGPLHF. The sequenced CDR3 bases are TGTGCCAGCAGCCTCAACGGGGGACCC.

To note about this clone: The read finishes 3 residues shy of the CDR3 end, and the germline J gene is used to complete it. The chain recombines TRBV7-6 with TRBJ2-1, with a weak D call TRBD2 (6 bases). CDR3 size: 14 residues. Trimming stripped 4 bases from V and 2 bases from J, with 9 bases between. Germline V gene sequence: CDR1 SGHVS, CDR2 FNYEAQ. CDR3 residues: CASSSGGAYNEQFF. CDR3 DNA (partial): TGTGCCAGCAGCTCTGGCGGGGCCTACAATGAG.

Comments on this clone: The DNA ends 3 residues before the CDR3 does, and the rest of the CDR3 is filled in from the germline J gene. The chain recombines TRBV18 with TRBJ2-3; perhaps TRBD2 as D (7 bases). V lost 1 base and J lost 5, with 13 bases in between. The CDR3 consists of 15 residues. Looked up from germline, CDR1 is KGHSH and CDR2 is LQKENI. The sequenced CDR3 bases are TGTGCCAGCTCACCACGGGGGGGGGCCGGAGATACG. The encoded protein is CASSPRGGAGDT. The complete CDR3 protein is CASSPRGGAGDTQYF. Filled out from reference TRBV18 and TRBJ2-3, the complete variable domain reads NAGVMQNPRHLVRRRGQEARLRCSPMKGHSHVYWYRQLPEEGLKFMVYLQKENIIDESGMPKERFSAEFPKEGPSILRIQQVVRGDSAAYFCASSPRGGAGDTQYFGPGTRLTVL.

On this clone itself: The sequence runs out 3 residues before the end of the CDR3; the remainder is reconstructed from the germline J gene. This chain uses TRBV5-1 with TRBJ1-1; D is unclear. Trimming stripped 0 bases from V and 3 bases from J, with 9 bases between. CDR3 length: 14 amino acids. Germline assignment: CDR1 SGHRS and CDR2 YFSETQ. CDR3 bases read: TGCGCCAGCAGCTTGGGACGCGGGGACACTGAA. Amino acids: CASSLGRGDTE. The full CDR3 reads CASSLGRGDTEAFF. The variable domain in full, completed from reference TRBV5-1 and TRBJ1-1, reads KAGVTQTPRYLIKTRGQQVTLSCSPISGHRSVSWYQQTPGQGLQFLFEYFSETQRNKGNFPGRFSGRQFSNSRSEMNVSTLELGDSALYLCASSLGRGDTEAFFGQGTRLTVV.

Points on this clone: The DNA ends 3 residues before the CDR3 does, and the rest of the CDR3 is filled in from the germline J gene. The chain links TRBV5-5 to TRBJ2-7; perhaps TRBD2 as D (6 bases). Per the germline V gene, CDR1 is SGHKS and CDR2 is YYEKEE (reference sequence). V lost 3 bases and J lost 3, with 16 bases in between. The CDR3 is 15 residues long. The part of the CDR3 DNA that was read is TGTGCCAGCAGCTCCGCGGGAATGGCCGGCTACGAG. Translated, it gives CASSSAGMAGYE. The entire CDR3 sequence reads CASSSAGMAGYEQYF.

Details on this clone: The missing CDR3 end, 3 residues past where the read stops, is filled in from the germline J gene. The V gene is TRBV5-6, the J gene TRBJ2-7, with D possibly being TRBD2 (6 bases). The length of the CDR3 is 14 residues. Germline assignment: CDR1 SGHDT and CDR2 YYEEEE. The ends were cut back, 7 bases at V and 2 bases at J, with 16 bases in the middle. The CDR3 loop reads CASLSGPGAYEQYF. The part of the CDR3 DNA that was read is TGTGCCAGCTTAAGCGGGCCGGGGGCCTACGAG.

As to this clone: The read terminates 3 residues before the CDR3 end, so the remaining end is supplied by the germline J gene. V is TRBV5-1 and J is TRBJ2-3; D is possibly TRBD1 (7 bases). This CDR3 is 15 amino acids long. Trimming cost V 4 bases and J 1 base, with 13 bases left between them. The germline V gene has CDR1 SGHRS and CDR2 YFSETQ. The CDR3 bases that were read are TGCGCCAGCAGCCCCTGGAGGGGGCGCACAGATACG. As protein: CASSPWRGRTDT. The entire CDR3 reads CASSPWRGRTDTQYF.

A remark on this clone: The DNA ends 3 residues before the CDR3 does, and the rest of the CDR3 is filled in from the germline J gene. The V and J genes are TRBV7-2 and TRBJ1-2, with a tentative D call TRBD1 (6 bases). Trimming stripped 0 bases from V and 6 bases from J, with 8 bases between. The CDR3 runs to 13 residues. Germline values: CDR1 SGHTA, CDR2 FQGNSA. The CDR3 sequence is CASSLAHRDGYTF. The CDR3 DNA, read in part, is TGTGCCAGCAGCTTAGCGCACAGGGATGGC.

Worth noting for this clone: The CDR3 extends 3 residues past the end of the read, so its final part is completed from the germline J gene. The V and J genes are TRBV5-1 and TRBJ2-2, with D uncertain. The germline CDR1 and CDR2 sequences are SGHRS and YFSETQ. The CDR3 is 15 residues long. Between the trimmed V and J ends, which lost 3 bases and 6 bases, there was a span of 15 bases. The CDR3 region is CASSSGSTTPGELFF. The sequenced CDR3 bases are TGCGCCAGCAGCTCGGGTTCCACAACACCCGGGGAG. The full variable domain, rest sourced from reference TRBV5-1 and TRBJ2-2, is KAGVTQTPRYLIKTRGQQVTLSCSPISGHRSVSWYQQTPGQGLQFLFEYFSETQRNKGNFPGRFSGRQFSNSRSEMNVSTLELGDSALYLCASSSGSTTPGELFFGEGSRLTVL.